This T cell receptor beta chain was identified in a study of identical twins. Findings and caveats of the study: Potential partial confounding of zero-insertion analyses by invariant MAIT and iNKT cells was noted.

TCRdb analysed the 5' RACE reads with MiXCR anew, one entry per CDR3 protein. The sample records 600,000 to 700,000 distinct CDR3 sequences, 21% being singletons. The V end was cut by 5 bases, the J end by 9 bases, with 17 bases between. The V gene's germline CDR1 is LGHDT and CDR2 YNNKEL (reference sequence). CDR3 size: 14 residues. This clonotype was counted ten times or more. As yet, its antigen is unknown. The sample was also reused in another study, on T cells expressing NK-cell markers. That study adds: Roughly 1.0-8% of CD8+ T cells in about six donors belonged to dominant NKG2C+ clonotypes. There were a few donors in whom these clonotypes also led the CD3+CD56-NKG2C+ fraction.

This sequence was found in a woman in her late teens or twenties in good health. The V call is TRBV3-1, the J call TRBJ2-1, with no clear D. The sequenced sample was PBMCs. Written as DNA, the CDR3 is TGTGCCAGCAGCAAAAGGAGCGTTAGTGGTGAGCAGTTCTTC. It is translated as CASSKRSVSGEQFF.